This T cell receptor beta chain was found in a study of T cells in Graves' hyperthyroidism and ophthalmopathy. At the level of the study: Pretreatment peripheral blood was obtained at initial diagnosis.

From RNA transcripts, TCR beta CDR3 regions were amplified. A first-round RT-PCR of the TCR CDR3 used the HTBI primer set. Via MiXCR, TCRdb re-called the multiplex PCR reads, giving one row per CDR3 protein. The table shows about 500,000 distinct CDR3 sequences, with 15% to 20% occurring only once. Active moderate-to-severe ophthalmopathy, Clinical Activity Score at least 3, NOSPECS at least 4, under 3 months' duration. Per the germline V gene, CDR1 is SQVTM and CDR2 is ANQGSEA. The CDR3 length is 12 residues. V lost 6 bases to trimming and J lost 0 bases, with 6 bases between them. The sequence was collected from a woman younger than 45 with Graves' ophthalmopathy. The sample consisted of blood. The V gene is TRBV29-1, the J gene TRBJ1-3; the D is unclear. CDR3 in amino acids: CSVTTSGNTIYF. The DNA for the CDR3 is TGCAGCGTGACAACCTCTGGAAACACCATATATTTT.